This entry concerns a single TCR beta chain. Its antigen is not identified. This entry belongs to a study of cytotoxic CD8 clonotypes in ibrutinib-treated CLL. Study at large: The study recorded mean values of approximately 260,000 productive templates and 94,082 productive rearrangements per sample.

The assay was immunoSEQ multiplex PCR, and TCRdb's table has in-frame clones only and misses some. The sample lists fewer than 300,000 clones; 76% were seen once. Study-level results: Clonality increased with ibrutinib response but returned toward baseline at progression. Among the clonotypes, public ones were uncommon and contracted or held stable on treatment.

Per the germline V gene, CDR1 is MNHEY and CDR2 is SMNVEV (reference sequence). The CDR3 totals 14 residues. Deletions cut 5 bases from V and 0 bases from J, with 10 bases between. This chain joins TRBV27 and TRBJ2-5, with D hard to call. The specimen comprised PBMCs, sampled at disease progression, from a patient treated with ibrutinib. The receptor was derived from a human donor with chronic lymphocytic leukemia. The CDR3 protein is CASSATPYQETQYF. The CDR3 bases are TGTGCCAGCAGTGCAACCCCGTACCAAGAGACCCAGTACTTC.